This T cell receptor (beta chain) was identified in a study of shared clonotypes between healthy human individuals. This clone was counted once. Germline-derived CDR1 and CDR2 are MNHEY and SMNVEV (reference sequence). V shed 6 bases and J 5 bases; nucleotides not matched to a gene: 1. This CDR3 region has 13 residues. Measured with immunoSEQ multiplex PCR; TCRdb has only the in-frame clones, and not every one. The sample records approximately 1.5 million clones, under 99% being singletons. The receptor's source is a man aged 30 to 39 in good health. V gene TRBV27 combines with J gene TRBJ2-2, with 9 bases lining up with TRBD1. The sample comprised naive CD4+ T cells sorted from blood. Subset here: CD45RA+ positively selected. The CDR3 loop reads CASRDRGTGELFF. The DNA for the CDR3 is TGTGCCAGCAGGGACAGGGGTACCGGGGAGCTGTTTTTT.